This TCR beta chain emerged from a study of blood T cell repertoires in COVID-19. Background on the study: The United States, Italy and Spain supplied acute and convalescent COVID-19 samples. PBMCs, B-cell-depleted T cells, or T cells provided the cDNA or gDNA that made up the material.

Authors' data handling: Amplifying reference gene primers gave estimates of nucleated cell counts. Here immunoSEQ multiplex PCR was the method, and the copy in TCRdb shows in-frame clones only, minus some. V, J and clone size reflect that table, while D and trimming were determined from the DNA. The repertoire has a few hundred thousand clones, over 75% of them found once; the top ten carry roughly 7.1%. CDR3 length: 16 amino acids. The germline V and J ends were trimmed by 0 bases and 1 base, with 10 bases remaining between them. Germline lookup yields CDR1 MNHEY and CDR2 SVGEGT. What was sequenced was peripheral blood. This receptor was taken from a woman aged 50 to 60 who had recovered from COVID-19. This rearrangement joins TRBV6-2 or TRBV6-3 to TRBJ2-1; a weak D match, TRBD1 (5 bases). CDR3 DNA: TGTGCCAGCAGTTACTCGATGGCAGGGTCCTACAATGAGCAGTTCTTC. Translating gives CASSYSMAGSYNEQFF.